Listed below are T cell receptor beta chains from one sample, sequenced in a study of blood T cell repertoires in COVID-19. Profiled with immunoSEQ multiplex PCR; TCRdb holds only in-frame clones, not every one. The table records 500,000 to 600,000 clones, about 89% of them present only once. The sample taken for sequencing was peripheral blood. The receptor source for this set is a woman aged 45-59 years with COVID-19, enrolled during active disease. Both conserved end residues are part of each CDR3. The order of the fields is J gene, clone size, V gene, CDR3 length, CDR3 protein. Clone sizes are given selectively: once, few, many, or a class where the clone is expanded.

J: TRBJ2-1; size: once; V: TRBV15; length: 14; CDR3: CATSRDRGGNEQFF
J: TRBJ1-4; size: few; V: TRBV3-1/TRBV3-2; length: 15; CDR3: CASSPEGAPNEKLFF
J: TRBJ2-7; size: .; V: TRBV5-6; length: 14; CDR3: CASSWDRGLREQYF
J: TRBJ1-5; size: .; V: TRBV27; length: 14; CDR3: CASSPGLLNQPQHF
J: TRBJ1-2; size: .; V: TRBV7-9; length: 16; CDR3: CASSPGTGAYGYGYTF
J: TRBJ1-5; size: .; V: TRBV19; length: 14; CDR3: CASLRAHSNQPQHF
J: TRBJ2-1; size: .; V: TRBV5-1; length: 12; CDR3: CASSPRGDEQFF
J: TRBJ1-6; size: .; V: TRBV6-1; length: 15; CDR3: CASSEATGDRSPLHF
J: TRBJ2-7; size: .; V: TRBV4-2; length: 17; CDR3: CASSQGPRGGSPYEQYF
J: TRBJ1-1; size: once; V: TRBV6-1; length: 12; CDR3: CASETGGPEAFF
J: TRBJ1-4; size: .; V: TRBV18; length: 15; CDR3: CASSPPAPTNEKLFF
J: TRBJ1-3; size: .; V: TRBV7-6; length: 16; CDR3: CASSLSTGGELNTIYF
J: TRBJ2-2; size: .; V: TRBV9; length: 12; CDR3: CASSVRGRELFF
J: TRBJ2-5; size: .; V: TRBV6-5; length: 14; CDR3: CASTRTGNLETQYF
J: TRBJ1-3; size: .; V: TRBV9; length: 16; CDR3: CASSAPFTGAGNTIYF
J: TRBJ1-2; size: .; V: TRBV7-9; length: 15; CDR3: CASSLNLGLNYGYTF
J: TRBJ2-5; size: .; V: TRBV11-2; length: 14; CDR3: CASTSGTGQETQYF
J: TRBJ2-1; size: .; V: TRBV6-2/TRBV6-3; length: 14; CDR3: CASSWTSPSNEQFF
J: TRBJ2-3; size: .; V: TRBV5-1; length: 15; CDR3: CASSTGSTTMDTQYF
J: TRBJ1-5; size: .; V: TRBV5-1; length: 17; CDR3: CASSLAKETAQNQPQHF
J: TRBJ1-2; size: .; V: TRBV12-3/TRBV12-4; length: 13; CDR3: CASSLTLPRGYTF
J: TRBJ1-1; size: .; V: TRBV5-1; length: 14; CDR3: CASSSGQLITEAFF
J: TRBJ2-6; size: .; V: TRBV4-2; length: 15; CDR3: CASSRYRAGANVLTF
J: TRBJ1-4; size: .; V: TRBV30; length: 14; CDR3: CAWSWGQGNEKLFF
J: TRBJ2-3; size: .; V: TRBV28; length: 14; CDR3: CASSFGGNTDTQYF
J: TRBJ2-3; size: .; V: TRBV7-2; length: 15; CDR3: CASSLGDFNTDTQYF
J: TRBJ2-7; size: .; V: TRBV11-2; length: 17; CDR3: CASSLGFSGQGAYEQYF
J: TRBJ1-6; size: .; V: TRBV6-6; length: 16; CDR3: CASTNRPGTGNSPLHF
J: TRBJ1-2; size: .; V: TRBV19; length: 13; CDR3: CASGNRADYGYTF
J: TRBJ2-1; size: .; V: TRBV28; length: 20; CDR3: CASSAPPGARGTSSYNEQFF
J: TRBJ2-7; size: few; V: TRBV5-1; length: 15; CDR3: CASSLSTQGSYEQYF
J: TRBJ1-5; size: .; V: TRBV4-1; length: 16; CDR3: CASSQDQGRVNQPQHF
J: TRBJ1-2; size: once; V: TRBV19; length: 12; CDR3: CASSPHAGGYTF
J: TRBJ2-1; size: .; V: TRBV4-1; length: 17; CDR3: CASSQDRARSSYNEQFF